This T cell receptor beta chain originates from a study of OX40 agonist ivuxolimab in advanced cancers. Looking at the study overall: The study gave patients intravenous ivuxolimab at 0.01 to 10 mg/kg every 2 weeks.

V lost 1 base, J lost 0 bases, and 2 bases stayed unmatched. Per the germline V gene, CDR1 is SGHRS and CDR2 is YFSETQ. The CDR3 runs to 15 residues. Some clones are missing from TCRdb's copy, which holds only in-frame ones; the method was immunoSEQ multiplex PCR. The table has tens of thousands of clones, about four fifths seen once. This clonotype was sampled from an adult with an advanced solid tumor such as melanoma, head and neck, liver or kidney cancer. The chain couples TRBV5-1 to TRBJ2-3; 7 nucleotides agree with TRBD1. The sample in question was CD4+ or CD8+ T cells sorted from blood, obtained in a trial of the OX40 agonist ivuxolimab. The CDR3 DNA is TGCGCCAGCAGCTTGCCCAGGGGGAGCACAGATACGCAGTATTTT. Its translation: CASSLPRGSTDTQYF.